What follows are 28 T cell receptor beta chains derived from one specimen sequenced in a study of T cell responses to AZD1222 COVID-19 vaccine. TCRdb's copy holds only in-frame clones and misses some; the assay was immunoSEQ multiplex PCR. The table lists around 120,000 clones, around 94% of them singletons. Sample: peripheral blood, taken on day 0 of AZD1222 vaccination. These receptors were obtained from an adult in good health.

The chain is built from TRBV6-5 and TRBJ1-6; a possible D gene is TRBD1 (6 bases). V lost 6 bases, J lost 7 bases, and 16 bases lay in between. The germline V gene encodes CDR1 MNHEY and CDR2 SVGAGI. The CDR3 is made up of 15 amino acids. Here the CDR3 DNA reads TGTGCCAGCAGATCCGGGACATACGCAAATTCACCCCTCCACTTT. Translated, it gives CASRSGTYANSPLHF.

The rearrangement links TRBV7-9 to TRBJ1-3; D perhaps matches TRBD1 (6 bases). Trimming stripped 4 bases from V and 0 bases from J, with 13 bases between. The CDR3 length is 16 residues. Looked up from germline, CDR1 is SEHNR and CDR2 is FQNEAQ (reference sequence). For the CDR3, the DNA is TGTGCCAGCAGCTCAAGGGGGAAAAGCTCTGGAAACACCATATATTTT. Translating gives CASSSRGKSSGNTIYF.

This clone qualifies as medium-sized. The chain combines TRBV5-4 with TRBJ2-7; TRBD1 matches at 8 bases. Looked up from germline, CDR1 is SGHNT and CDR2 is YYREEE (reference sequence). J was trimmed by 5 bases and V by 4 bases; bases with no gene match: 8. The CDR3 has 14 residues. CDR3 coding DNA: TGTGCCAGCAGCGTCGGCAGGGGGCTAAACGAGCAGTACTTC. It is translated as CASSVGRGLNEQYF.

This clone was counted once. This chain joins TRBV19 and TRBJ1-5, with D perhaps TRBD1 (6 bases). Trimming took 6 bases from V and 6 from J, leaving 12 bases between them. The CDR3 loop spans 13 amino acids. Germline values: CDR1 LNHDA, CDR2 SQIVND (reference sequence). In DNA, the CDR3 is TGTGCCAGTAGCACAGGGCCTTCTCAGCCCCAGCATTTT. It specifies CASSTGPSQPQHF.

The J gene is TRBJ2-7, the V gene TRBV14, with 7 bases that match TRBD1. With V trimmed by 5 bases and J by 8 bases, 9 bases remained unmatched. CDR1 SGHDN and CDR2 FVKESK come from the germline V gene. This CDR3 is built from 13 residues. The CDR3 region has the DNA TGTGCCAGCAGCTTCGGACAGGTCCCCCAGCAGTACTTC. Its protein is CASSFGQVPQQYF.

The chain combines TRBV19 with TRBJ2-5; the match to TRBD1 covers 10 bases. Germline CDR1 reads LNHDA; CDR2 reads SQIVND (reference sequence). This CDR3 contains 16 residues. Trimming removed 2 bases from V and 6 bases from J; junction bases left unmatched: 9. CDR3: CASSIIQGQGLKTQYF. The CDR3 coding sequence is TGTGCCAGTAGTATAATCCAGGGACAGGGGTTGAAGACCCAGTACTTC.

This clone was seen only once. The junction does not match germline at one end; this may be a read error. The V gene is TRBV5-1, the J gene TRBJ1-2; D ambiguous. This CDR3 has 14 amino acids. CDR1 and CDR2 from the germline V gene are SGHRS and YFSETQ. CDR3 amino acids: CASSLARNNNGYTF. In nucleotides, the CDR3 is TGCGCCAGCAGCTTGGCCAGGAATAACAATGGCTACACCTTC.

This clone is a singleton in its sample. The chain combines TRBV7-9 with TRBJ1-4, with TRBD1 as a possible D gene (5 bases). V was shortened by 1 base and J by 3 bases, with 9 bases between the two germline ends. The CDR3 consists of 15 residues. Germline CDR1 SEHNR, CDR2 FQNEAQ (reference sequence). CDR3 sequence: CASSLVRGANEKLFF. CDR3 DNA: TGTGCCAGCAGCTTAGTAAGGGGCGCTAATGAAAAACTGTTTTTT.

The chain couples TRBV30 to TRBJ1-3, with TRBD1 as a possible D gene (5 bases). The CDR3 has 14 residues. Germline lookup yields CDR1 GTSNPN and CDR2 SVGIG (reference sequence). Trimming left V 0 bases short and J 2 bases short, with 8 bases between. This chain's CDR3 is CAWSVGGTGNTIYF. The CDR3, as DNA: TGTGCCTGGAGTGTGGGGGGAACTGGAAACACCATATATTTT.

This chain links TRBV9 with TRBJ1-6; TRBD1 is a possible D gene (5 bases). Germline V gene sequence: CDR1 SGDLS, CDR2 YYNGEE. CDR3 length: 15 amino acids. The V and J ends lost 2 bases and 6 bases respectively, with 12 bases between them. CDR3: CASSVGQGGNSPLHF. The DNA of the CDR3 is TGTGCCAGCAGCGTGGGCCAGGGTGGTAATTCACCCCTCCACTTT.

The genes are TRBV13 and TRBJ2-1, with D possibly matching TRBD1 (5 bases). V gave up 5 bases and J gave up 7 bases, with 9 bases separating them. From germline, CDR1 is PRHDT and CDR2 FYEKMQ (reference sequence). CDR3 length: 12 residues. The CDR3 DNA reads TGTGCCAGCAGCACCACAGGAAATGAGCAGTTCTTC. Protein product: CASSTTGNEQFF. The full variable domain, completed using reference TRBV13 and TRBJ2-1, is AAGVIQSPRHLIKEKRETATLKCYPIPRHDTVYWYQQGPGQDPQFLISFYEKMQSDKGSIPDRFSAQQFSDYHSELNMSSLELGDSALYFCASSTTGNEQFFGPGTRLTVL.

This chain joins TRBV7-2 and TRBJ1-6; no firm D call. CDR1 SGHTA and CDR2 FQGNSA come from the germline V gene. The CDR3 covers 17 residues. Trimming took off 5 bases at V and 9 bases at J, with 23 bases between the two ends. CDR3 bases: TGTGCCAGCAGCCCCTTACGCCGCCGGGGTCTCGTTTCACCCCTCCACTTT. It codes for CASSPLRRRGLVSPLHF.

This clone was observed a single time. The V and J genes are TRBV4-1 and TRBJ1-1, with D possibly being TRBD1 (6 bases). The germline V gene encodes CDR1 MGHRA and CDR2 YSYEKL. This CDR3 has 17 residues. The V and J ends lost 5 bases and 8 bases respectively, with 27 bases between them. CDR3 in amino acids: CASSGVLQRGVEAEAFF. In nucleotides, the CDR3 is TGCGCCAGCAGCGGGGTCTTACAAAGGGGGGTGGAGGCGGAAGCTTTCTTT.

The rearrangement joins TRBV7-8 to TRBJ1-1, with D hard to call. Germline-derived CDR1 and CDR2 are SGHVS and FQNEAQ. The V gene lost 5 bases and the J gene lost 5 bases, with 12 bases spanning the gap. The CDR3 loop spans 13 amino acids. Here the CDR3 reads CASSPGGPTEAFF. In DNA form, the CDR3 reads TGTGCCAGCAGCCCGGGAGGGCCGACTGAAGCTTTCTTT.

V usage is TRBV19 and J usage is TRBJ1-4, with D possibly being TRBD1 (6 bases). Germline-derived CDR1 and CDR2 are LNHDA and SQIVND (reference sequence). V gave up 8 bases and J gave up 5 bases, with 21 bases separating them. The CDR3 length is 16 residues. The CDR3 loop reads CASEGVRTASNEKLFF. In DNA, the CDR3 is TGTGCCAGTGAAGGGGTGAGGACAGCTTCCAATGAAAAACTGTTTTTT.

This clone occurred once. The chain couples TRBV2 to TRBJ1-5; 7 bases agree with TRBD1. Germline V CDR1 and CDR2: SNHLY, FYNNEI. The CDR3 covers 17 residues. V dropped 6 bases and J dropped 9; count of bases not matched to a gene: 20. CDR3 in DNA: TGTGCCAGCAGACAGGACCGGGCAGGGGGTATTATACGGCCCCAGCATTTT. This sequence encodes CASRQDRAGGIIRPQHF.

This sequence joins TRBV27 and TRBJ2-7, with unresolved D. Between the trimmed V and J ends, which lost 0 bases and 1 base, there was a span of 10 bases. CDR3 size: 15 residues. Germline loops: CDR1 MNHEY, CDR2 SMNVEV (reference sequence). The CDR3 DNA sequence: TGTGCCAGCAGTTTATCTTTCAGTGCATCCTACGAGCAGTACTTC. This gives the protein CASSLSFSASYEQYF.

The rearrangement joins TRBV30 to TRBJ1-4, with D tentatively TRBD1 (6 bases). This CDR3 spans 15 amino acids. Trimming stripped 4 bases from V and 6 bases from J, with 18 bases between. Germline loops: CDR1 GTSNPN, CDR2 SVGIG (reference sequence). Here the CDR3 reads CAWNSRRGGDEKLFF. Written as DNA, the CDR3 is TGTGCCTGGAACTCCCGCCGGGGGGGCGATGAAAAACTGTTTTTT.

The chain carries TRBV3-1 (or the pseudogene TRBV3-2) and TRBJ2-7, with a tentative D call TRBD2 (5 bases). The germline CDR1 and CDR2 sequences are LGHDT and YNNKEL (reference sequence). Trimming removed 0 bases at V and 2 bases at J, with 11 bases between. The CDR3 spans 15 residues. CDR3 in amino acids: CASSQDIGSPYEQYF. The CDR3 region has the DNA TGTGCCAGCAGCCAAGATATTGGGAGCCCCTACGAGCAGTACTTC.

The chain employs TRBV4-1 and TRBJ2-7, with TRBD2 as a possible D gene (6 bases). The germline gives CDR1 MGHRA, CDR2 YSYEKL. V lost 6 bases and J 3 bases, leaving 18 bases between the germline ends. The CDR3 covers 15 residues. The CDR3 nucleotides are TGCGCCAGCAGACAAATCCGGGACTCCAACTACGAGCAGTACTTC. It encodes CASRQIRDSNYEQYF.

The gene calls are TRBV29-1 and TRBJ2-7; D unclear. CDR1 is SQVTM, CDR2 ANQGSEA, per germline. CDR3 length: 12 amino acids. Trimming left V 4 bases short and J 0 bases short, with 7 bases between. CDR3 sequence reads: CSVVSSSYEQYF. The CDR3 bases are TGCAGCGTTGTTTCCAGCTCCTACGAGCAGTACTTC.

The chain has TRBV20-1 and TRBJ1-1; no clear D gene. The CDR3 length is 12 residues. The germline gives CDR1 DFQATT, CDR2 SNEGSKA (reference sequence). The V end lost 3 bases, the J end lost 1 base, and 6 bases lay between the germline ends. The CDR3 region is CSASVRNTEAFF. The CDR3 DNA is TGCAGTGCTAGTGTCCGGAACACTGAAGCTTTCTTT.

This sequence joins TRBV6-5 and TRBJ1-5; D call uncertain. From germline, CDR1 is MNHEY and CDR2 SVGAGI. This CDR3 is built from 13 residues. Trimming stripped 2 bases from V and 5 bases from J, with 7 bases between. The CDR3 nucleotides read TGTGCCAGCAGTTACCTGCGGGATCAGCCCCAGCATTTT. It translates to CASSYLRDQPQHF.

This rearrangement joins TRBV7-3 to TRBJ1-1; D gene uncertain. CDR3 size: 13 residues. The germline V and J ends were trimmed by 5 bases and 3 bases, with 10 bases remaining between them. Germline CDR1 is SGHTA and CDR2 is FQGTGA. The CDR3 DNA reads as TGTGCCAGCAGCCCAAACACGTACACTGAAGCTTTCTTT. Its protein is CASSPNTYTEAFF.

This sequence joins TRBV23-1 and TRBJ1-1; D remains ambiguous. TRBV23-1 is marked as an open reading frame, function uncertain. The germline V and J ends were trimmed by 7 bases and 1 base, with 16 bases remaining between them. The CDR3 is 15 residues long. In nucleotides, the CDR3 is TGCGCCAGCATTCGTCGTGTCCGGAGGAACACTGAAGCTTTCTTT. Amino acids: CASIRRVRRNTEAFF.

The chain employs TRBV7-9 and TRBJ1-4; 7 bases agree with TRBD1. J was trimmed by 5 bases and V by 5 bases; bases with no gene match: 8. The CDR3 contains 15 residues. Germline CDR1 reads SEHNR; CDR2 reads FQNEAQ (reference sequence). The CDR3 reads CASSPTGTENEKLFF. The CDR3 DNA is TGTGCCAGCAGCCCGACCGGGACAGAAAATGAAAAACTGTTTTTT.

The chain uses TRBV10-2 and TRBJ1-4; possibly TRBD1 for D (6 bases). Trimming took 2 bases from V and 15 from J, leaving 13 bases between them. Germline CDR1 WSHSY, CDR2 SAAADI. This CDR3 has 12 residues. The CDR3 region has the DNA TGCGCCAGCAGTGAGGGAACAGGGAAGATGTTTTTT. Residues: CASSEGTGKMFF.

This rearrangement joins TRBV7-8 to TRBJ2-1; a weak D match, TRBD2 (5 bases). Germline V CDR1 and CDR2: SGHVS, FQNEAQ. Trimming removed 5 bases at V and 5 bases at J, with 16 bases between. The CDR3 consists of 15 residues. As DNA, the CDR3 is TGTGCCAGCAGCCGCCTCCCCGGGGAAGACAATGAGCAGTTCTTC. Translation: CASSRLPGEDNEQFF.